Below are 21 T cell receptor beta chains sequenced from a single sample in a study of blood T cell repertoires in COVID-19. Produced via immunoSEQ multiplex PCR; TCRdb's table is partial and in-frame only. The repertoire holds roughly 120,000 clones, with 92% as singletons. The sequenced sample consisted of peripheral blood. The receptors stem from a man between 50 and 59 years old with COVID-19, enrolled during active disease.

V and J are TRBV14 and TRBJ1-1; 8 bases are shared with TRBD1. The CDR3 sequence is 15 residues long. Germline lookup yields CDR1 SGHDN and CDR2 FVKESK. V trimming: 5 bases; J trimming: 6 bases; junction bases outside the gene matches: 11. The CDR3 loop is CASSTRTGSSAEAFF. CDR3 nucleotide sequence: TGTGCCAGCAGCACCCGGACAGGGTCTAGTGCTGAAGCTTTCTTT.

The chain employs TRBV7-9 and TRBJ2-5, with D possibly TRBD2 on 5 matching bases. CDR3 length equals 12 residues. The germline V and J ends were trimmed by 5 bases and 5 bases, with 9 bases remaining between them. Looked up from germline, CDR1 is SEHNR and CDR2 is FQNEAQ (reference sequence). In DNA form, the CDR3 reads TGTGCCAGCAGCATCCGAGGGGAGACCCAGTACTTC. It yields the protein CASSIRGETQYF.

The chain joins TRBV4-3 to TRBJ2-7; D might be TRBD2 (5 bases). Germline V CDR1 and CDR2: LGHNA, YSLEER. The germline V and J ends were trimmed by 1 base and 2 bases, with 12 bases remaining between them. The CDR3 is 15 amino acids. Here the CDR3 DNA reads TGCGCCAGCAGCCAAGGGTTAGCGCCTACCTACGAGCAGTACTTC. Residues: CASSQGLAPTYEQYF.

This clone came up once. The chain combines TRBV28 with TRBJ2-7, with 7 bases fitting TRBD1. Trimming took 5 bases from V and 3 from J; bases not matched to a gene: 7. The CDR3 runs 14 residues. CDR1 MDHEN and CDR2 SYDVKM come from the germline V gene. The CDR3 loop is CASSPTGVIYEQYF. The CDR3 bases are TGTGCCAGCAGTCCTACAGGGGTCATCTACGAGCAGTACTTC.

The chain combines TRBV7-9 with TRBJ2-5; 10 bases map to TRBD1. In germline, CDR1 is SEHNR, CDR2 FQNEAQ (reference sequence). CDR3 length equals 15 residues. V lost 5 bases to trimming and J lost 5 bases; unmatched junction nucleotides: 8. The CDR3 nucleotides are TGTGCCAGCAGCCTCCGGACAGGGGGTTCGGAGACCCAGTACTTC. This codes for CASSLRTGGSETQYF. The full variable domain, rest sourced from reference TRBV7-9 and TRBJ2-5, is DTGVSQNPRHKITKRGQNVTFRCDPISEHNRLYWYRQTLGQGPEFLTYFQNEAQLEKSRLLSDRFSAERPKGSFSTLEIQRTEQGDSAMYLCASSLRTGGSETQYFGPGTRLLVL.

J is TRBJ1-5 and V is TRBV6-5; tentative D call: TRBD1 (6 bases). The V end lost 5 bases, the J end lost 7 bases, and 15 bases lay between the germline ends. The CDR3 extends over 14 amino acids. The germline V gene encodes CDR1 MNHEY and CDR2 SVGAGI. CDR3 sequence (DNA): TGTGCCAGCAGTCACACAGGGTTTGGGCAGCCCCAGCATTTT. Translated, it gives CASSHTGFGQPQHF.

This clone was recorded once. The J gene is TRBJ2-1, the V gene TRBV13; D gene uncertain. Germline CDR1 reads PRHDT; CDR2 reads FYEKMQ (reference sequence). Trimming removed 7 bases at V and 1 base at J, with 11 bases between. There are 14 residues in the CDR3. The CDR3 DNA reads TGTGCCAGCACCACTGGGCTATCCTACAATGAGCAGTTCTTC. This sequence encodes CASTTGLSYNEQFF. Complete variable domain (other parts from reference TRBV13 and TRBJ2-1): AAGVIQSPRHLIKEKRETATLKCYPIPRHDTVYWYQQGPGQDPQFLISFYEKMQSDKGSIPDRFSAQQFSDYHSELNMSSLELGDSALYFCASTTGLSYNEQFFGPGTRLTVL.

The chain combines TRBV29-1 with TRBJ2-7; no clear D. Germline lookup yields CDR1 SQVTM and CDR2 ANQGSEA. CDR3 length: 15 amino acids. V lost 5 bases and J lost 0, with 17 bases in between. Here the CDR3 reads CSVLSFDTTSYEQYF. In nucleotides, the CDR3 is TGCAGCGTTCTTTCATTCGACACAACCTCCTACGAGCAGTACTTC.

The chain recombines TRBV19 with TRBJ2-6; possible D gene TRBD2, 5 bases. V lost 3 bases to trimming and J lost 1 base, with 7 bases between them. The CDR3 is 15 residues long. Germline loops: CDR1 LNHDA, CDR2 SQIVND (reference sequence). CDR3 region: CASSIGVSGANVLTF. The DNA of the CDR3 is TGTGCCAGTAGTATCGGGGTGTCTGGGGCCAACGTCCTGACTTTC.

A single count supports this clone. The CDR3 spells CASTGFNEQYF. For the CDR3, the DNA is TGTGCCAGCACAGGGTTCAACGAGCAGTACTTC. The chain couples TRBV5-6 to TRBJ2-7, with a possible D match to TRBD1 (5 bases). Germline CDR1 and CDR2: SGHDT and YYEEEE. There are 11 residues in the CDR3. V dropped 6 bases and J dropped 5 bases, with 9 bases sitting between them.

This chain links TRBV24-1 with TRBJ1-4; a weak D match, TRBD1 (5 bases). The CDR3 length is 15 residues. Germline values: CDR1 KGHDR, CDR2 SFDVKD. Trimming took off 4 bases at V and 8 bases at J, with 16 bases between the two ends. CDR3 residues: CATSDPRQLGEKLFF. CDR3 DNA sequence: TGTGCCACCAGTGACCCCCGACAGTTAGGAGAAAAACTGTTTTTT.

This clone came up once. The gene calls are TRBV30 and TRBJ2-7; D uncertain. The length of the CDR3 is 11 residues. Per the germline V gene, CDR1 is GTSNPN and CDR2 is SVGIG (reference sequence). With 1 base removed from V and 3 bases from J, the gap between germline ends came to 4 bases. CDR3 loop: CAWSARYEQYF. The DNA for the CDR3 is TGTGCCTGGAGTGCCCGCTACGAGCAGTACTTC.

The rearrangement joins TRBV4-2 to TRBJ2-7, with a possible D match to TRBD2 (5 bases). The germline V gene has CDR1 LGHNA and CDR2 YNFKEQ. The CDR3 has 15 amino acids. Trimming stripped 1 base from V and 1 base from J, with 11 bases between. This chain's CDR3 is CASSQGLAGSYEQYF. CDR3 sequence (DNA): TGTGCCAGCAGCCAAGGCCTAGCCGGATCCTACGAGCAGTACTTC.

The genes are TRBV7-9 and TRBJ2-4; TRBD2 is a possible D gene (5 bases). The V end was cut by 5 bases, the J end by 2 bases, with 13 bases between. Germline lookup yields CDR1 SEHNR and CDR2 FQNEAQ (reference sequence). The CDR3 is made up of 15 amino acids. The CDR3 coding sequence is TGTGCCAGCAGCCCGCCCCCGGGAACCAAAAACATTCAGTACTTC. Its translation is CASSPPPGTKNIQYF.

The V gene is TRBV21-1, the J gene TRBJ2-4; the D segment call TRBD2 is taken from the table without a DNA check. TRBV21-1 is labeled a pseudogene. This CDR3 has 15 amino acids. The DNA for the CDR3 is TGTGCCAGCACCCCCGGGGAACCCTACAAAAACATTCAGTACTTC. Translation: CASTPGEPYKNIQYF.

V is TRBV10-3 and J is TRBJ1-2; D is undetermined. Germline CDR1 reads ENHRY; CDR2 reads SYGVKD. V was shortened by 0 bases and J by 6 bases, with 11 bases between the two germline ends. The CDR3 has 14 residues. The CDR3 loop reads CAISESIGLDGYTF. In DNA form, the CDR3 reads TGTGCCATCAGTGAGTCCATCGGGTTGGATGGCTACACCTTC.

The chain joins TRBV3-1 (or the pseudogene TRBV3-2) to TRBJ2-3; tentatively, D is TRBD1 (5 bases). Trimming stripped 4 bases from V and 2 bases from J, with 19 bases between. Germline V CDR1 and CDR2: LGHDT, YNNKEL (reference sequence). This CDR3 contains 17 residues. The chain's CDR3 is CASSPSKQEPYTDTQYF. In DNA, the CDR3 is TGTGCCAGCAGCCCGTCGAAACAGGAACCCTACACAGATACGCAGTATTTT.

The chain employs TRBV21-1 and TRBJ1-5. TRBV21-1 is designated a pseudogene. The length of the CDR3 is 16 residues. The CDR3 region has the DNA TGTGCCAGCAGCAAAAGGGAGGGCAGGGTCGGTCAGCCCCAGCATTTT. This sequence encodes CASSKREGRVGQPQHF.

The J gene is TRBJ2-7, the V gene TRBV27; 10 bases are a match to TRBD2. This CDR3 is 16 amino acids long. The germline V gene encodes CDR1 MNHEY and CDR2 SMNVEV (reference sequence). The ends lost 6 bases at V and 4 bases at J; junction bases unmatched: 12. Here the CDR3 reads CASSPTPAGGKYEQYF. The CDR3 DNA follows: TGTGCCAGCAGCCCTACCCCAGCGGGGGGGAAATACGAGCAGTACTTC.

The J gene is TRBJ2-3, the V gene TRBV14, with D unclear. Germline V gene lookup returns CDR1 SGHDN and CDR2 FVKESK. The length of the CDR3 is 15 residues. Trimming removed 0 bases from V and 4 bases from J, with 11 bases in between. Here the CDR3 reads CASSQESFRADTQYF. The CDR3 DNA is TGTGCCAGCAGCCAAGAGAGTTTCCGCGCAGATACGCAGTATTTT.

The rearrangement joins TRBV2 to TRBJ2-7; 9 positions match TRBD2. V lost 3 bases, J lost 2 bases, and 14 bases stayed unmatched. Germline CDR1 reads SNHLY; CDR2 reads FYNNEI. The CDR3 extends over 18 amino acids. The CDR3: CASSEAGDTSGPPYEQYF. CDR3 bases: TGTGCCAGCAGTGAGGCAGGCGATACTAGCGGGCCCCCCTACGAGCAGTACTTC.